The T cell receptor beta chain described here comes from a study of tumour-infiltrating T cells in Burkitt lymphoma. Whole-study context: All epidemiological Burkitt lymphoma subtypes were represented in the cohort. Repertoire clonality predicted overall and progression-free survival. General study points: Several public clonotypes were shared across many Burkitt lymphoma patients.

This clone was seen only a few times. Its specificity is unknown. Other DNA sequences from this sample encode an identical CDR3 as well. Assay used: immunoSEQ multiplex PCR; TCRdb lists only in-frame clones, some missing. The sample comprises 3,000 to 4,000 clones, roughly a fifth of which are singletons, and roughly 1.3% rests with the top ten. Germline-derived CDR1 and CDR2 are SGHTA and FQGNSA. The ends were cut back, 6 bases at V and 0 bases at J, with 5 bases in the middle. This CDR3 is 12 amino acids long. J is TRBJ1-1 and V is TRBV7-2; tentative D call: TRBD1 (5 bases). This sequence originates from a human donor with Burkitt lymphoma. What was sequenced was tumor tissue. CDR3 residues: CASRTVNTEAFF. DNA of the CDR3: TGTGCCAGCAGGACAGTGAACACTGAAGCTTTCTTT.